One and the same sample provided the 10 T cell receptor beta chains below, sequenced in a study of immune heterogeneity within non-small cell lung tumors (dated 2018 in TCRdb). The sequencing machine was a HiSeq X Ten. The TCR beta CDR3 region was amplified with a multiplex PCR system whose first round of approximately 10 cycles used 32 V-gene forward primers and 13 J-gene reverse primers. TCRdb itself trimmed the public reads at Q25 with fastp, ran MiXCR and retained productive beta chains. Rows matching on CDR3 protein sequence are summarized as one entry with the most common DNA and genes. The sample table lists under 20,000 distinct CDR3 sequences, about 30% of them with a count of one. The ten top clones hold 3.5% to 5% of the sample. For the TCR template, genomic DNA was extracted from bulk tumor tissue, and roughly 580 ng of gDNA was amplified for each sample. Multiple biopsies per primary tumor were taken during surgery, spaced as far apart as possible within the tumor mass. Patients in the study cohort, which was described as untreated, were newly diagnosed NSCLC cases going through curative surgery.

Sequenced sample: lung tumor tissue. These receptors were collected from a man aged 35-49 years with non-small cell lung cancer.

Only a few counts were recorded for this clonotype. V and J are TRBV6-1 and TRBJ2-7; D is ambiguous. Trimming shortened V by 1 base and J by 1 base, and 8 bases separated the two germline ends. Germline-derived CDR1 and CDR2 are MNHNS and SASEGT. The CDR3 covers 14 residues. The CDR3 nucleotides read TGTGCCAGCAGTGAAGTGGGGATTTCCTACGAGCAGTACTTC. Translation gives CASSEVGISYEQYF.

This clonotype is deemed medium-sized (0.01 to 0.1%). The CDR3 DNA is TGTGCCAGCAGCCCCTGGGACCGGGGGAACACTGAAGCTTTCTTT. Protein sequence: CASSPWDRGNTEAFF. The V call is TRBV9, the J call TRBJ1-1, with D perhaps TRBD1 (5 bases). Germline-derived CDR1 and CDR2 are SGDLS and YYNGEE. This CDR3 spans 15 amino acids. Trimming cost V 4 bases and J 1 base, with 14 bases left between them.

This chain joins TRBV10-2 and TRBJ2-1; D might be TRBD2 (6 bases). Germline-derived CDR1 and CDR2 are WSHSY and SAAADI. The CDR3 spans 13 residues. The V end was cut by 10 bases, the J end by 3 bases, with 13 bases between. CDR3 protein: CATNPGLYNEQFF. The CDR3, as DNA: TGCGCCACCAACCCGGGACTCTACAATGAGCAGTTCTTC.

This clonotype was detected only a few times. CDR3 in amino acids: CSATPGGGAGANVLTF. The DNA for the CDR3 is TGCAGTGCTACCCCTGGGGGGGGAGCTGGGGCCAACGTCCTGACTTTC. This rearrangement joins TRBV20-1 to TRBJ2-6; 7 nucleotides match TRBD2. V lost 4 bases, J lost 2 bases, and 8 bases stayed unmatched. The V gene's germline CDR1 is DFQATT and CDR2 SNEGSKA (reference sequence). The CDR3 consists of 16 residues.

In this sample, this clonotype is medium-sized. This chain joins TRBV7-2 and TRBJ1-6; 7 nucleotides match TRBD1. The junction had 5 bases not matched to a gene; V was cut back by 5 bases and J by 7 bases. Per germline, CDR1 SGHTA and CDR2 FQGNSA. The length of the CDR3 is 14 residues. CDR3 loop: CASSQGTANSPLHF. CDR3 nucleotide sequence: TGTGCCAGCAGCCAGGGGACAGCCAATTCACCCCTCCACTTT.

The chain has TRBV20-1 and TRBJ2-3, with 8 positions matching TRBD1. Trimming cost V 4 bases and J 3 bases; bases outside gene matches: 6. This CDR3 is 14 amino acids long. Germline-derived CDR1 and CDR2 are DFQATT and SNEGSKA (reference sequence). In nucleotides, the CDR3 is TGCAGTGCTATAAGGACAGGGAAAACAGATACGCAGTATTTT. Encoded protein: CSAIRTGKTDTQYF.

The rearrangement uses TRBV4-3 and TRBJ1-2; maybe TRBD1 (5 bases). The length of the CDR3 is 13 residues. Germline V gene lookup returns CDR1 LGHNA and CDR2 YSLEER. V dropped 0 bases and J dropped 5 bases, with 7 bases sitting between them. DNA of the CDR3: TGCGCCAGCAGCCAAGAGCAGGGATATGGCTACACCTTC. This encodes CASSQEQGYGYTF.

The rearrangement links TRBV4-1 to TRBJ2-2; no reliable D call. V lost 4 bases and J lost 3, with 15 bases in between. CDR1 is MGHRA and CDR2 is YSYEKL in the germline V gene. The CDR3 consists of 16 residues. The CDR3 sequence is CASSLARRADTGELFF. CDR3 nucleotide sequence: TGCGCCAGCAGCCTTGCGCGTCGGGCGGACACCGGGGAGCTGTTTTTT.

In regard to this clonotype: Possible read error: a much larger clone is one base away. V gene TRBV3-1 combines with J gene TRBJ2-1, with TRBD2 matching over 8 bases. The CDR3 is 17 amino acids. Germline V gene lookup returns CDR1 LGHDT and CDR2 YNNKEL (reference sequence). V shed 1 base, J shed 4 bases, and the junction held 9 bases outside the gene matches. The CDR3 DNA follows: TGTGCCAGCAGCCAAGGGGGTGCGGGAGGAGAATACAATGAGCAGTTCTTC. Protein product: CASSQGGAGGEYNEQFF.

J is TRBJ1-1 and V is TRBV27; D is perhaps TRBD1 (5 bases). Germline CDR1 reads MNHEY; CDR2 reads SMNVEV (reference sequence). The V end lost 3 bases, the J end lost 4 bases, and 18 bases lay between the germline ends. This CDR3 has 16 residues. The CDR3: CASSFGQGRVSTEAFF. The CDR3 DNA reads TGTGCCAGCAGTTTCGGTCAGGGACGGGTGAGCACTGAAGCTTTCTTT.